This T cell receptor beta chain was recorded in a study of T cells in Graves' hyperthyroidism and ophthalmopathy. Trimming stripped 6 bases from V and 9 bases from J, with 15 bases between. The CDR3 has 14 amino acids. The germline V gene encodes CDR1 MNHNS and CDR2 SASEGT. Researchers amplified the TCR beta CDR3 regions from RNA transcripts. HTBI primers were employed in a first-round RT-PCR of the TCR CDR3. TCRdb itself ran the multiplex PCR reads through MiXCR, one entry per CDR3 protein. The sample lists 250,000 to 400,000 distinct CDR3 sequences; around 15% were seen once. The chain links TRBV6-1 to TRBJ1-6; no clear D gene. The source of this sequence is a woman aged 35 to 49 with Graves' ophthalmopathy. The sequencing sample was made of blood. DNA for the CDR3: TGTGCCAGCAGAGGGCTCGCCTGGGGTTCACCCCTCCACTTT. It is translated as CASRGLAWGSPLHF.